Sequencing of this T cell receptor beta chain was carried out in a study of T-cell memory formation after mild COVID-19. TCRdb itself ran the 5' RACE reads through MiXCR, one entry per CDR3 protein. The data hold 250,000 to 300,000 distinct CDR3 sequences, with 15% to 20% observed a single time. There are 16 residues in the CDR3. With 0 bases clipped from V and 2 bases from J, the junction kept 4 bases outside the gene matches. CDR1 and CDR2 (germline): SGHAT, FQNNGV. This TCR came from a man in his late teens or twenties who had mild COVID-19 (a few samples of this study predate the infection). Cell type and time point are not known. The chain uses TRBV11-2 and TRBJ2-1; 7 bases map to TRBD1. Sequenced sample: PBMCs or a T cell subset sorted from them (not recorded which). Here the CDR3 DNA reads TGTGCCAGCAGCTTAGAAGCGGACAGGCCCTACAATGAGCAGTTCTTC. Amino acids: CASSLEADRPYNEQFF.